This is a list of T cell receptor beta chains from one sample in a study of shared clonotypes between healthy human individuals. Assay used: immunoSEQ multiplex PCR; TCRdb lists only in-frame clones, some missing. The sample consists of about 2.3 million clones, 80% to 95% of them appearing once. The sequenced sample was naive CD4+ T cells from PBMCs. These receptor sequences come from a man younger than 30 in good health. Some clones in this sample may be carry-over from other donors' samples. The CDR3 runs from the conserved cysteine through the conserved F or W. The size entry is marked missing in some rows and otherwise reads once, few, many or a size class.

size	length	V	CDR3
NA	15	TRBV30	CAWSSKGFKDTEAFF
NA	15	TRBV15	CATSKLAGGINEQFF
NA	17	TRBV9	CASSVGLAGVLGSIQYF
NA	15	TRBV5-1	CASSLGGEPQETQYF
NA	16	TRBV2	CASREAFGSSYNEQFF
once	13	TRBV2	CARGQNSQETQYF
NA	13	TRBV15	CATRRGSANIQYF
NA	13	TRBV28	CASSPDRYNEQFF
NA	15	TRBV2	CASSEGGPGANVLTF
NA	14	TRBV29-1	CSMGGHPPRGEQFF
NA	13	TRBV30	CAWDRGISDSIFF
NA	16	TRBV28	CASSPDTSGREGEQFF
NA	18	TRBV4-2	CASSQRRLAGSSYNEQFF
NA	13	TRBV29-1	CSVGQSAYNEQFF
NA	17	TRBV5-8	CASSFTGTAITNEKLFF
NA	14	TRBV28	CATVEVGMGQPQHF
NA	15	TRBV5-4	CASNLAGGATGELFF
NA	14	TRBV27	CASSFGQGHTVQYF
NA	15	TRBV9	CASSVGLLSRGEQFF
NA	16	TRBV7-3	CASSLTAGEGNNEQFF
NA	14	TRBV21-1	CASSKGTGCQPQHF
NA	15	TRBV6-5	CASRPGQGAGNTIYF
NA	14	TRBV7-9	CASSLVGAGLEQYF
NA	14	TRBV14	CASSSTGGSETQYF
NA	15	TRBV5-1	CASSLGGSVTETQYF
NA	15	TRBV6-6	CASSMKASGANVLTF
NA	14	TRBV5-1	CASSLAGGADTQYF
NA	18	TRBV15	CATSRGLAGDWGLETQYF
NA	18	TRBV18	CASSPQLTGGPLRDTQYF
NA	18	TRBV5-1	CASSIRVRPGQHNEKLFF
NA	15	TRBV7-3	CASSLSDSSYNEQFF
NA	17	TRBV27	CASSPLIGERGGQPQHF
NA	17	TRBV6-1	CASSEGATSSGANVLTF
NA	16	TRBV11-2	CASSIRLAKGSYEQYF
NA	18	TRBV27	CASSRYPDRGPRNTEAFF
NA	16	TRBV7-2	CASSRGRGHSTDTQYF
NA	15	TRBV5-1	CASSLAGPFSYEQYF
NA	14	TRBV30	CAWRGVGSNTEAFF
NA	14	TRBV19	CASSPPGVGETQYF
NA	12	TRBV28	CASYRGGTEAFF
NA	12	TRBV2	CASSVSPYEQYF
NA	13	TRBV7-2	CASSLTNSYEQYF
NA	14	TRBV5-4	CASSLVDTNTEAFF
NA	18	TRBV29-1	CSVETTSGGPWGTDTQYF
NA	14	TRBV5-1	CASSFTNRDDGYTF
NA	16	TRBV5-4	CASTKAERGSTDTQYF
once	14	TRBV28	CASKGAGPQETQYF
once	15	TRBV6-1	CASSESILASNEQFF
NA	15	TRBV5-1	CASSLGPRGTDTQYF
NA	15	TRBV6-4	CASSDRPASTDTQYF
NA	16	TRBV27	CASSLGGVGVNQPQHF
NA	14	TRBV7-3	CASSLGVGNTEAFF
NA	16	TRBV10-3	CATTGTVFVSGNTIYF